The 32 T cell receptor beta chains below come from one sample, sequenced in a study of T cell responses to AZD1222 COVID-19 vaccine. TCRdb's copy holds only in-frame clones and misses some; the assay was immunoSEQ multiplex PCR. The data show fewer than 120,000 clones, 65% to 85% seen once. The source was peripheral blood, collected on day 0 of AZD1222 vaccination. All receptors come from an adult in good health.

V usage is TRBV7-2 and J usage is TRBJ1-5; 7 bases are shared with TRBD1. J was trimmed by 3 bases and V by 5 bases; bases with no gene match: 4. Germline V lookup: CDR1 SGHTA, CDR2 FQGNSA. The CDR3 is 14 amino acids. The CDR3 here is CASSQGGVNQPQHF. DNA of the CDR3: TGTGCCAGCAGCCAGGGGGGGGTCAATCAGCCCCAGCATTTT.

The chain has TRBV5-8 and TRBJ2-1, with D unclear. The ends were cut back, 4 bases at V and 6 bases at J, with 11 bases in the middle. Germline-derived CDR1 and CDR2 are SGHTS and YDEGEE. The CDR3 is made up of 13 amino acids. CDR3 in DNA: TGTGCCAGCAGCCCGCGGAACTCCAATGAGCAGTTCTTC. Protein: CASSPRNSNEQFF.

The rearrangement uses TRBV6-5 and TRBJ1-1; TRBD1 agrees at 8 bases. The CDR3 is 13 residues long. V lost 2 bases and J lost 10; bases outside the gene matches: 6. The V gene's germline CDR1 is MNHEY and CDR2 SVGAGI. The CDR3 region is CASSYAFDRGAFF. The CDR3 DNA is TGTGCCAGCAGTTACGCTTTCGACAGGGGAGCTTTCTTT.

The gene calls are TRBV9 and TRBJ1-1, with D unclear. Trimming took off 0 bases at V and 1 base at J, with 7 bases between the two ends. The CDR3 runs 14 residues. Germline CDR1 SGDLS, CDR2 YYNGEE. The CDR3 DNA reads TGTGCCAGCAGCGTAGACACGAGGAACACTGAAGCTTTCTTT. Its protein is CASSVDTRNTEAFF.

J is TRBJ1-4 and V is TRBV28, with 10 bases lining up with TRBD1. V was clipped by 5 bases and J by 14 bases; unmatched bases: 14. The CDR3 is 15 residues long. Germline assignment: CDR1 MDHEN and CDR2 SYDVKM. CDR3 loop: CASSESRDRGRFLFF. The CDR3 bases are TGTGCCAGCAGTGAGTCCCGGGACAGGGGTAGATTCCTGTTTTTT.

This rearrangement joins TRBV7-2 to TRBJ2-1, with D perhaps matching TRBD1 or TRBD2 (5 bases each). The V gene's germline CDR1 is SGHTA and CDR2 FQGNSA. The CDR3 has 15 amino acids. The V end was cut by 5 bases, the J end by 0 bases, with 11 bases between. CDR3 bases: TGTGCCAGCAGCATGGGACGGAGCTCCTACAATGAGCAGTTCTTC. It codes for CASSMGRSSYNEQFF.

J is TRBJ2-2 and V is TRBV2; perhaps TRBD1 as D (6 bases). CDR1 and CDR2 from the germline V gene are SNHLY and FYNNEI. The CDR3 loop spans 13 amino acids. V gave up 4 bases and J gave up 8 bases, with 11 bases separating them. In nucleotides, the CDR3 is TGTGCCAGCAGTGTGGGGACACATGGGGAGCTGTTTTTT. Its translation: CASSVGTHGELFF. Full variable domain (outside the CDR3, taken from reference TRBV2 and TRBJ2-2): EPEVTQTPSHQVTQMGQEVILRCVPISNHLYFYWYRQILGQKVEFLVSFYNNEISEKSEIFDDQFSVERPDGSNFTLKIRSTKLEDSAMYFCASSVGTHGELFFGEGSRLTVL.

The chain combines TRBV27 with TRBJ1-1; weak D call: TRBD1 (5 bases). The CDR3 has 17 amino acids. The germline V gene encodes CDR1 MNHEY and CDR2 SMNVEV (reference sequence). V shed 0 bases and J shed 2 bases, with 16 bases lying between them. The CDR3 loop is CASSLSGPQGGNTEAFF. The CDR3 nucleotides are TGTGCCAGCAGTTTATCGGGGCCCCAGGGCGGAAACACTGAAGCTTTCTTT.

This clone showed up just a few times. The chain combines TRBV7-8 with TRBJ2-3; 9 bases match TRBD2. Germline CDR1 and CDR2: SGHVS and FQNEAQ. The CDR3 sequence is 17 residues long. The trim removed 1 base at V and 7 bases at J, leaving 12 bases unmatched. The CDR3 nucleotides read TGTGCCAGCAGCTTAGTTAGCGGGAGAAAGTCCGCCAATACGCAGTATTTT. Residues: CASSLVSGRKSANTQYF. Combining the CDR3 with reference TRBV7-8 and TRBJ2-3 gives the whole variable domain GAGVSQSPRYKVAKRGQDVALRCDPISGHVSLFWYQQALGQGPEFLTYFQNEAQLDKSGLPSDRFFAERPEGSVSTLKIQRTQQEDSAVYLCASSLVSGRKSANTQYFGPGTRLTVL.

The V call is TRBV5-1, the J call TRBJ1-1, with D perhaps matching TRBD1 (6 bases). This CDR3 spans 14 amino acids. Deletions cut 8 bases from V and 4 bases from J, with 18 bases between. Looked up from germline, CDR1 is SGHRS and CDR2 is YFSETQ. The CDR3: CASKVVGARTEAFF. CDR3 DNA: TGCGCCAGTAAAGTAGTGGGGGCGCGCACTGAAGCTTTCTTT.

This clone was observed a single time. V usage is TRBV5-5 and J usage is TRBJ1-3, with 8 bases fitting TRBD1. The length of the CDR3 is 15 residues. Trimming at V came to 7 bases and at J to 0 bases, leaving 6 bases not matched to a gene. Germline V lookup: CDR1 SGHKS, CDR2 YYEKEE (reference sequence). This chain's CDR3 is CASSLRGPSGNTIYF. For the CDR3, the DNA is TGTGCCAGCTCCCTCAGGGGGCCCTCTGGAAACACCATATATTTT. Combining the CDR3 with reference TRBV5-5 and TRBJ1-3 gives the whole variable domain DAGVTQSPTHLIKTRGQQVTLRCSPISGHKSVSWYQQVLGQGPQFIFQYYEKEERGRGNFPDRFSARQFPNYSSELNVNALLLGDSALYLCASSLRGPSGNTIYFGEGSWLTVV.

About this clone: At one of its ends the junction is not consistent with the germline gene, which may arise from a read error. The V call is TRBV11-2, the J call TRBJ2-7; D is perhaps TRBD1 (7 bases). This CDR3 contains 15 residues. Germline V gives CDR1 SGHAT, CDR2 FQNNGV. The CDR3 region is CASSPRQGGEGTLSF. CDR3 in DNA: TGTGCCAGCAGCCCACGACAAGGGGGCGAAGGGACTCTTTCATTC.

This chain links TRBV30 with TRBJ1-4, with 7 bases fitting TRBD1. Unmatched junction bases numbered 6, after V lost 1 base and J lost 4 bases. CDR3 length: 15 amino acids. Germline CDR1 and CDR2: GTSNPN and SVGIG (reference sequence). CDR3 region: CAWSDGGQNNEKLFF. CDR3 nucleotide sequence: TGTGCCTGGAGTGACGGGGGACAGAATAATGAAAAACTGTTTTTT.

This rearrangement joins TRBV3-1 (or the pseudogene TRBV3-2) to TRBJ2-1, with 7 bases matching TRBD1. The CDR3 has 13 residues. Germline V gives CDR1 LGHDT, CDR2 YNNKEL (reference sequence). J gave up 4 bases and V 6 bases, and 3 bases lay outside the gene matches. The CDR3 here is CASRAGGYNEQFF. As DNA, the CDR3 is TGTGCCAGCAGGGCAGGGGGATACAATGAGCAGTTCTTC.

J is TRBJ1-4 and V is TRBV7-2; D gene uncertain. The germline gives CDR1 SGHTA, CDR2 FQGNSA. The CDR3 extends over 13 amino acids. Deletions cut 5 bases from V and 2 bases from J, with 6 bases between. CDR3 amino acids: CASSALTNEKLFF. In nucleotides, the CDR3 is TGTGCCAGCAGCGCCCTCACTAATGAAAAACTGTTTTTT. The full variable domain, with the rest looked up from reference TRBV7-2 and TRBJ1-4, is GAGVSQSPSNKVTEKGKDVELRCDPISGHTALYWYRQSLGQGLEFLIYFQGNSAPDKSGLPSDRFSAERTGGSVSTLTIQRTQQEDSAVYLCASSALTNEKLFFGSGTQLSVL.

V gene TRBV5-5 combines with J gene TRBJ1-3, with D tentatively TRBD1 (5 bases). The CDR3 covers 17 residues. The germline CDR1 and CDR2 sequences are SGHKS and YYEKEE (reference sequence). The V end was cut by 5 bases, the J end by 0 bases, with 18 bases between. The CDR3 loop reads CASSFLPPGSSGNTIYF. CDR3 DNA: TGTGCCAGCAGTTTCCTTCCCCCAGGGTCCTCTGGAAACACCATATATTTT.

This clone is a singleton in its sample. The chain links TRBV4-3 to TRBJ1-5; maybe TRBD1 (5 bases). The CDR3 loop spans 16 amino acids. Trimming removed 0 bases at V and 6 bases at J, with 15 bases between. Germline values: CDR1 LGHNA, CDR2 YSLEER. For the CDR3, the DNA is TGCGCCAGCAGCCAAGATTGGCGGGGGGTTTCTCAGCCCCAGCATTTT. Amino acids: CASSQDWRGVSQPQHF.

The chain has TRBV5-4 and TRBJ2-1, with D perhaps matching TRBD1 or TRBD2 (7 bases each). This CDR3 has 16 residues. Per germline, CDR1 SGHNT and CDR2 YYREEE (reference sequence). V dropped 4 bases and J dropped 0 bases, with 14 bases sitting between them. CDR3 coding DNA: TGTGCCAGCAGCCCAGGGGGGGCCAGCTCCTACAATGAGCAGTTCTTC. This gives the protein CASSPGGASSYNEQFF. The entire variable domain, with the rest obtained from reference TRBV5-4 and TRBJ2-1, is as follows: ETGVTQSPTHLIKTRGQQVTLRCSSQSGHNTVSWYQQALGQGPQFIFQYYREEENGRGNFPPRFSGLQFPNYSSELNVNALELDDSALYLCASSPGGASSYNEQFFGPGTRLTVL.

The genes are TRBV5-5 and TRBJ2-3, with no clear D. CDR1 SGHKS and CDR2 YYEKEE come from the germline V gene (reference sequence). The V and J ends lost 0 bases and 0 bases respectively, with 11 bases between them. This CDR3 has 16 amino acids. As DNA, the CDR3 is TGTGCCAGCAGCTTGGTTGGTGGGCTTAGCACAGATACGCAGTATTTT. Translation: CASSLVGGLSTDTQYF.

The CDR3 loop is CASSLNRRGYEQYF. The CDR3 coding sequence is TGTGCCAGCAGCCTGAATCGACGGGGGTACGAGCAGTACTTC. The chain links TRBV14 to TRBJ2-7, with TRBD2 as a possible D gene (6 bases). Trimming took off 4 bases at V and 4 bases at J, with 14 bases between the two ends. The CDR3 runs to 14 residues. In germline, CDR1 is SGHDN, CDR2 FVKESK. Full variable domain (remainder filled in from reference TRBV14 and TRBJ2-7): EAGVTQFPSHSVIEKGQTVTLRCDPISGHDNLYWYRRVMGKEIKFLLHFVKESKQDESGMPNNRFLAERTGGTYSTLKVQPAELEDSGVYFCASSLNRRGYEQYFGPGTRLTVT.

V and J are TRBV9 and TRBJ1-2, with TRBD1 identical over 8 bases. This CDR3 region has 14 residues. CDR1 is SGDLS and CDR2 is YYNGEE in the germline V gene. Unmatched junction bases numbered 6, after V lost 2 bases and J lost 6 bases. In DNA form, the CDR3 reads TGTGCCAGCAGCGTCCTTGGGGACAGGAATGGCTACACCTTC. It encodes CASSVLGDRNGYTF.

This sequence joins TRBV9 and TRBJ2-3; 8 nucleotides match TRBD2. V lost 7 bases, J lost 3 bases, and 10 bases stayed unmatched. The CDR3 loop spans 15 amino acids. Germline V gene data show CDR1 as SGDLS and CDR2 as YYNGEE. CDR3 protein: CASAGAGVVTDTQYF. CDR3 nucleotide sequence: TGTGCCAGCGCAGGAGCGGGAGTGGTGACAGATACGCAGTATTTT. Based on the CDR3 plus reference TRBV9 and TRBJ2-3, the full variable domain is DSGVTQTPKHLITATGQRVTLRCSPRSGDLSVYWYQQSLDQGLQFLIQYYNGEERAKGNILERFSAQQFPDLHSELNLSSLELGDSALYFCASAGAGVVTDTQYFGPGTRLTVL.

The chain is built from TRBV7-2 and TRBJ2-2; TRBD2 matches 10 bases. With 3 bases clipped from V and 4 bases from J, the junction kept 11 bases outside the gene matches. Looked up from germline, CDR1 is SGHTA and CDR2 is FQGNSA. The CDR3 contains 18 residues. This CDR3 reads CASSLFRSSGRITGELFF. The CDR3 bases are TGTGCCAGCAGCTTGTTCCGTTCTAGCGGGAGAATCACCGGGGAGCTGTTTTTT.

The gene calls are TRBV27 and TRBJ1-5, with D uncertain. The CDR3 has 14 amino acids. Per germline, CDR1 MNHEY and CDR2 SMNVEV (reference sequence). The ends were cut back, 5 bases at V and 5 bases at J, with 13 bases in the middle. As DNA, the CDR3 is TGTGCCAGCAGTCCAAGGACGCTCGATCAGCCCCAGCATTTT. It yields the protein CASSPRTLDQPQHF.

In its sample, this clone was seen once. This chain connects TRBV6-5 to TRBJ2-2, with D perhaps TRBD2 (6 bases). The germline V gene has CDR1 MNHEY and CDR2 SVGAGI. V was shortened by 6 bases and J by 2 bases, with 10 bases between the two germline ends. This CDR3 is 14 amino acids long. CDR3 in amino acids: CASRRTINTGELFF. The CDR3 DNA is TGTGCCAGCAGAAGGACTATTAACACCGGGGAGCTGTTTTTT.

This rearrangement joins TRBV9 to TRBJ2-2, with 14 bases fitting TRBD2. Germline-derived CDR1 and CDR2 are SGDLS and YYNGEE. Losses at the gene ends were 5 bases for V and 4 bases for J; bases not matched to a gene: 7. This CDR3 is 17 amino acids long. CDR3 bases: TGTGCCAGCAGGGACGGACTAGCGGGAGGACCCACCGGGGAGCTGTTTTTT. It is translated as CASRDGLAGGPTGELFF.

The rearrangement links TRBV6-1 to TRBJ1-1; D remains ambiguous. Trimming stripped 5 bases from V and 10 bases from J, with 14 bases between. The CDR3 is 12 amino acids. Per the germline V gene, CDR1 is MNHNS and CDR2 is SASEGT. The CDR3 is CASSQGSVGAFF. CDR3 nucleotides: TGTGCCAGCAGTCAAGGGTCCGTAGGAGCTTTCTTT.

This clone was observed a few times. The J gene is TRBJ2-7, the V gene TRBV12-3 or TRBV12-4, with unresolved D. The CDR3 is 11 residues long. V shed 6 bases and J shed 3 bases, with 6 bases lying between them. Here the CDR3 reads CASSPSYEQYF. The CDR3 DNA reads as TGTGCCAGCAGCCCTAGCTACGAGCAGTACTTC.

Written as DNA, the CDR3 is TGCGCCAGCAGCGTGACTAGCGCCACCACAGATACGCAGTATTTT. It specifies CASSVTSATTDTQYF. The genes are TRBV5-1 and TRBJ2-3; 8 bases are shared with TRBD2. Per germline, CDR1 SGHRS and CDR2 YFSETQ. The CDR3 consists of 15 residues. The J segment lost 2 bases and the V segment lost 4 bases, leaving 6 bases of the junction unmatched.

This sequence joins TRBV4-1 and TRBJ1-5; 11 nucleotides align to TRBD1. CDR1 MGHRA and CDR2 YSYEKL come from the germline V gene. With 1 base clipped from V and 2 bases from J, the junction kept 1 base outside the gene matches. CDR3 size: 16 residues. CDR3 in amino acids: CASSQGTGGGNQPQHF. DNA of the CDR3: TGCGCCAGCAGCCAAGGGACAGGGGGCGGCAATCAGCCCCAGCATTTT.

V and J are TRBV7-2 and TRBJ1-5, with D unclear. The V gene's germline CDR1 is SGHTA and CDR2 FQGNSA. This CDR3 has 15 residues. V was shortened by 3 bases and J by 0 bases, with 9 bases between the two germline ends. The CDR3 reads CASSLVEYSNQPQHF. CDR3 in DNA: TGTGCCAGCAGCTTGGTAGAGTATAGCAATCAGCCCCAGCATTTT.

The CDR3 loop is CASSFGTGGETQYF. The CDR3 DNA reads as TGTGCCAGCAGTTTCGGGACAGGGGGCGAGACCCAGTACTTC. The rearrangement uses TRBV6-6 and TRBJ2-5, with 12 positions matching TRBD1. Trimming at V came to 4 bases and at J to 5 bases, leaving 2 bases not matched to a gene. The CDR3 contains 14 residues. Germline CDR1 and CDR2: MNHNY and SVGAGI (reference sequence).